The 10 T cell receptor beta chains below were found in one sample sequenced in a study of cytotoxic CD8 clonotypes in ibrutinib-treated CLL. Some clones are missing from TCRdb's copy, which holds only in-frame ones; the method was immunoSEQ multiplex PCR. The data hold a few hundred thousand clones, with over 55% observed a single time. Material: PBMCs, obtained after 36 months of ibrutinib treatment. The receptors stem from a human donor with chronic lymphocytic leukemia.

The chain joins TRBV5-6 to TRBJ1-1, with TRBD1 matching over 7 bases. V shed 2 bases, J shed 6 bases, and the junction held 7 bases outside the gene matches. CDR1 SGHDT and CDR2 YYEEEE come from the germline V gene. There are 14 residues in the CDR3. CDR3 residues: CASSFGTASAEAFF. The CDR3 DNA reads TGTGCCAGCAGCTTCGGGACAGCTTCGGCTGAAGCTTTCTTT.

This rearrangement joins TRBV4-2 to TRBJ1-1; 7 positions agree with TRBD1. The germline V gene encodes CDR1 LGHNA and CDR2 YNFKEQ. V shed 3 bases, J shed 4 bases, and the junction held 5 bases outside the gene matches. The length of the CDR3 is 14 residues. CDR3 sequence (DNA): TGTGCCAGCAGCCACCCCCGACAGGGCACTGAAGCTTTCTTT. Translating gives CASSHPRQGTEAFF.

The rearrangement uses TRBV6-4 and TRBJ1-5, with D uncertain. CDR3 length: 11 residues. The germline CDR1 and CDR2 sequences are MRHNA and SNTAGT. Trimming shortened V by 5 bases and J by 7 bases, and 6 bases separated the two germline ends. CDR3 sequence (DNA): TGTGCCAGCAGTTGCCCCCAGCCCCAGCATTTT. Translated, it gives CASSCPQPQHF.

The gene calls are TRBV7-9 and TRBJ1-2; 8 bases match TRBD1. The CDR3 is 16 residues long. The J segment lost 8 bases and the V segment lost 5 bases, leaving 16 bases of the junction unmatched. Germline loops: CDR1 SEHNR, CDR2 FQNEAQ (reference sequence). In DNA, the CDR3 is TGTGCCAGCAGCCCCAGACAGGGGAGTTTTGTAAGGGGCTACACCTTC. Protein: CASSPRQGSFVRGYTF.

The CDR3 nucleotides read TGTGCCAGCAGCTTGGTGGAAGCTTACAATGAGCAGTTCTTC. This sequence encodes CASSLVEAYNEQFF. The chain employs TRBV5-6 and TRBJ2-1; D not certain. Germline values: CDR1 SGHDT, CDR2 YYEEEE. The CDR3 totals 14 residues. V lost 0 bases and J 4 bases, leaving 8 bases between the germline ends.

The J gene is TRBJ1-2, the V gene TRBV5-6, with TRBD1 as a possible D gene (5 bases). The germline V gene has CDR1 SGHDT and CDR2 YYEEEE. Between the trimmed V and J ends, which lost 0 bases and 4 bases, there was a span of 10 bases. The CDR3 is 14 amino acids. CDR3 coding DNA: TGTGCCAGCAGCTTGGTTCAGGGAGTCTATGGCTACACCTTC. Its translation is CASSLVQGVYGYTF.

This clone came up many times. This sequence joins TRBV6-1 and TRBJ1-6, with D unclear. The germline gives CDR1 MNHNS, CDR2 SASEGT. The CDR3 runs 15 residues. Trimming shortened V by 1 base and J by 13 bases, and 17 bases separated the two germline ends. Here the CDR3 reads CASSEVPPGAYPLHF. CDR3 DNA sequence: TGTGCCAGCAGTGAAGTACCTCCCGGTGCCTACCCCCTCCACTTT.

The chain employs TRBV29-1 and TRBJ1-2; the D gene is possibly TRBD1 (6 bases). This CDR3 spans 13 amino acids. V was shortened by 0 bases and J by 8 bases, with 13 bases between the two germline ends. CDR1 is SQVTM, CDR2 ANQGSEA, per germline. CDR3 in amino acids: CSVEDPQGVGYTF. In DNA form, the CDR3 reads TGCAGCGTTGAAGATCCACAGGGAGTAGGCTACACCTTC.

This clone was observed a single time. The chain carries TRBV5-1 and TRBJ2-1; possibly TRBD1 for D (6 bases). Germline CDR1 SGHRS, CDR2 YFSETQ. The CDR3 extends over 13 amino acids. Between the trimmed V and J ends, which lost 3 bases and 4 bases, there was a span of 8 bases. CDR3: CASSSGQYNEQFF. CDR3 nucleotides: TGCGCCAGCAGCTCGGGACAATACAATGAGCAGTTCTTC.

This clone was detected once. V gene TRBV29-1 combines with J gene TRBJ2-7, with no clear D. The CDR3 is made up of 12 amino acids. The V end lost 2 bases, the J end lost 3 bases, and 8 bases lay between the germline ends. Germline values: CDR1 SQVTM, CDR2 ANQGSEA. The CDR3, as DNA: TGCAGCGTTGAAATAAGGAGCTACGAGCAGTACTTC. Translated, it gives CSVEIRSYEQYF.